Listed here is a single T cell receptor (beta chain). The antigen is unknown. cDNA carried unique molecular identifiers, and a universal primer site was added by template switching. TCRdb recomputed calls from the 5' RACE reads with MiXCR, one row per CDR3 protein. The sample consists of 350,000 to 600,000 distinct CDR3 sequences, 12% to 15% of them appearing once. Germline CDR1 is MNHNS and CDR2 is SASEGT. The CDR3 has 17 amino acids. Trimming stripped 5 bases from V and 0 bases from J, with 18 bases between. This sample was taken from a study of identical twins. Study observations and caveats: Abundant beta clonotypes from cord blood had fewer insertions, unlike memory repertoires, which showed none. Modelling approaches yielded underestimates of out-of-frame TCR alpha sharing between monozygotic twins.

These data are also associated with another study on yellow fever vaccine responses in identical twins.

V is TRBV6-1 and J is TRBJ2-3; D unresolved. This sequence was found in a woman in her late teens or twenties in good health. The sequencing sample was made of CD4+ T cells sorted from blood. The CDR3 region has the DNA TGTGCCAGCAGTCCCCAGTCGGCAGGAAGGAGCACAGATACGCAGTATTTT. The encoded protein is CASSPQSAGRSTDTQYF.